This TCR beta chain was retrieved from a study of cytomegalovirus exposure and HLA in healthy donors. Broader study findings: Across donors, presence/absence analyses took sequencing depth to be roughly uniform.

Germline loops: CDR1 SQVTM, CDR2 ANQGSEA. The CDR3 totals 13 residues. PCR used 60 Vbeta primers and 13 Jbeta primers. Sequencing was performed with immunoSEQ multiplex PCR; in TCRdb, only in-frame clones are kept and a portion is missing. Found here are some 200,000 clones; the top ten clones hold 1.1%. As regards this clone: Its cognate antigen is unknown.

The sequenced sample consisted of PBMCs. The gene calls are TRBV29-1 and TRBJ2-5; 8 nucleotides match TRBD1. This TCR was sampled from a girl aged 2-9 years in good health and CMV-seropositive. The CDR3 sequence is CTLGAGGDETQYF. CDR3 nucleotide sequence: TGCACCCTGGGGGCAGGGGGCGATGAGACCCAGTACTTC.